The 6 T cell receptor beta chains listed next were all sequenced from one sample in a study of blood T cell repertoires in COVID-19. Profiled with immunoSEQ multiplex PCR; TCRdb holds only in-frame clones, not every one. This sample has 90,000 or so clones, with approximately 90% found just once. The sequencing sample was made of peripheral blood. Every receptor here comes from a man aged 55 to 70 with acute or convalescent COVID-19.

This chain links TRBV29-1 with TRBJ1-3; 7 nucleotides line up with TRBD1. The CDR3 extends over 13 amino acids. V trimming: 7 bases; J trimming: 1 base; junction bases outside the gene matches: 4. From germline, CDR1 is SQVTM and CDR2 ANQGSEA. CDR3 protein: CSAETGSGNTIYF. Written as DNA, the CDR3 is TGCAGCGCTGAGACAGGGTCTGGAAACACCATATATTTT.

This clone was detected only once. J is TRBJ1-3 and V is TRBV5-4, with 8 bases that match TRBD1. This CDR3 contains 15 residues. Per germline, CDR1 SGHNT and CDR2 YYREEE (reference sequence). Trimming took 3 bases from V and 4 from J; bases not matched to a gene: 6. DNA of the CDR3: TGTGCCAGCAGCTACCAGGGGGCCTCAGGAAACACCATATATTTT. This translates into CASSYQGASGNTIYF.

In DNA form, the CDR3 reads TGCGCCAGCAGCCCGGCGACAGGCTATCAGCCCCAGCATTTT. Residues: CASSPATGYQPQHF. The chain couples TRBV5-1 to TRBJ1-5; D possibly corresponds to TRBD1 (6 bases). CDR3 size: 14 residues. The V end was cut by 4 bases, the J end by 5 bases, with 13 bases between. From germline, CDR1 is SGHRS and CDR2 YFSETQ.

The chain combines TRBV13 with TRBJ2-5; the D gene is possibly TRBD2 (5 bases). CDR1 and CDR2 (germline): PRHDT, FYEKMQ (reference sequence). V was pared by 5 bases and J by 0 bases, with 13 bases between. The CDR3 loop spans 15 amino acids. In DNA, the CDR3 is TGTGCCAGCAGCCTCCGCGGGCCTCACCAAGAGACCCAGTACTTC. This gives the protein CASSLRGPHQETQYF.

The V gene is TRBV19, the J gene TRBJ1-2, with a possible D match to TRBD1 (5 bases). Trimming took off 6 bases at V and 3 bases at J, with 11 bases between the two ends. This CDR3 is 13 amino acids long. CDR1 and CDR2 (germline): LNHDA, SQIVND (reference sequence). CDR3 sequence (DNA): TGTGCCAGTAGGCCGCGGGGGGACTATGGCTACACCTTC. Protein product: CASRPRGDYGYTF. Using reference TRBV19 and TRBJ1-2 for the parts outside the CDR3, the full variable domain is DGGITQSPKYLFRKEGQNVTLSCEQNLNHDAMYWYRQDPGQGLRLIYYSQIVNDFQKGDIAEGYSVSREKKESFPLTVTSAQKNPTAFYLCASRPRGDYGYTFGSGTRLTVV.

CDR3 in DNA: TGCAGCGGTTTCGCCGGGACTAGCGGGAGAACAGATACGCAGTATTTT. Its translation is CSGFAGTSGRTDTQYF. The rearrangement links TRBV29-1 to TRBJ2-3; 14 bases agree with TRBD2. The V gene's germline CDR1 is SQVTM and CDR2 ANQGSEA. CDR3 length: 16 residues. After removal of 7 bases from V and 3 bases from J, the junction contained 9 bases not matched to a gene.